The next 7 T cell receptor beta chains were all read from a single sample in a study of graft-versus-host responses after intestinal transplantation. Clones were read by immunoSEQ multiplex PCR, and TCRdb kept only the in-frame ones, dropping some. The sample has around 100,000 clones; approximately 84% are singletons. What these receptors recognize is not known. The specimen was unstimulated CD4+ T cells sorted from spleen or lymph node cells, collected before intestinal transplant. These receptors were collected from a human donor who received an intestinal transplant.

This chain connects TRBV29-1 to TRBJ1-1; possible D gene TRBD1, 5 bases. Trimming stripped 4 bases from V and 0 bases from J, with 9 bases between. The CDR3 consists of 13 residues. Per germline, CDR1 SQVTM and CDR2 ANQGSEA. Here the CDR3 reads CSVVRVMNTEAFF. The CDR3 DNA reads as TGCAGCGTTGTCAGGGTCATGAACACTGAAGCTTTCTTT.

The chain couples TRBV29-1 to TRBJ2-3, with D perhaps matching TRBD1 (5 bases). Trimming stripped 3 bases from V and 4 bases from J, with 14 bases between. This CDR3 contains 14 residues. Looked up from germline, CDR1 is SQVTM and CDR2 is ANQGSEA. The CDR3 region is CSVDRRLGADTQYF. The CDR3 DNA follows: TGCAGCGTTGATCGGCGGCTAGGGGCAGATACGCAGTATTTT.

The chain employs TRBV18 and TRBJ2-1; D not certain. V was shortened by 4 bases and J by 3 bases, with 13 bases between the two germline ends. Germline V gives CDR1 KGHSH, CDR2 LQKENI. The CDR3 has 15 amino acids. The CDR3 nucleotides are TGTGCCAGCTCACAGGCTAGGTTTGACTACAATGAGCAGTTCTTC. This codes for CASSQARFDYNEQFF.

This clone came up a few times. The chain links TRBV2 to TRBJ1-3; D unresolved. Trimming took 7 bases from V and 8 from J, leaving 18 bases between them. Germline values: CDR1 SNHLY, CDR2 FYNNEI. This CDR3 region has 14 residues. The CDR3 region is CASTTGSFWDTIYF. The CDR3 nucleotides are TGTGCCAGCACTACCGGGTCCTTTTGGGACACCATATATTTT.

The chain couples TRBV5-5 to TRBJ2-2; D gene unclear. CDR1 is SGHKS, CDR2 YYEKEE, per germline (reference sequence). The CDR3 has 14 residues. The germline V and J ends were trimmed by 5 bases and 5 bases, with 13 bases remaining between them. The CDR3 protein is CASRVAGGTGELFF. Here the CDR3 DNA reads TGTGCCAGCAGAGTGGCTGGTGGAACCGGGGAGCTGTTTTTT.

V usage is TRBV5-5 and J usage is TRBJ1-5, with 7 bases matching TRBD1. This CDR3 contains 14 residues. The germline gives CDR1 SGHKS, CDR2 YYEKEE (reference sequence). V trimming: 4 bases; J trimming: 3 bases; junction bases outside the gene matches: 4. The CDR3 DNA follows: TGTGCCAGCAGCGGGGACAGTTTCAATCAGCCCCAGCATTTT. The encoded protein is CASSGDSFNQPQHF.

This clone was detected a few times. J is TRBJ2-7 and V is TRBV10-1, with D possibly being TRBD2 (5 bases). This CDR3 is 13 amino acids long. Trimming removed 4 bases from V and 3 bases from J, with 10 bases in between. Germline V gives CDR1 WNHNN, CDR2 SYGVQD (reference sequence). In DNA form, the CDR3 reads TGCGCCAGCAGTGCGGGAAACGTCTACGAGCAGTACTTC. The encoded protein is CASSAGNVYEQYF.